The 21 T cell receptor beta chains presented below share a single source sample, sequenced in a study of CD8+CD57+ T cells in acquired aplastic anemia. Genomic DNA served as template for TCR beta VDJ and CDR3 profiling. TCRdb used MiXCR to reprocess the reads, holding one entry per CDR3 protein. The table shows a few hundred thousand distinct CDR3 sequences, with roughly half occurring only once. Source material: sorted CD4+, CD8+, or CD8+CD57+ T cells (not recorded which) from PBMCs. All receptors come from a human donor with severe aplastic anemia or a healthy control (not recorded which).

This chain connects TRBV19 to TRBJ2-3, with D maybe TRBD1 (5 bases). The germline V gene has CDR1 LNHDA and CDR2 SQIVND (reference sequence). Trimming left V 5 bases short and J 4 bases short, with 13 bases between. The CDR3 has 14 residues. The CDR3 DNA sequence: TGTGCCAGTAGTGGCAGGGTTGAGGCAGATACGCAGTATTTT. Its protein product is CASSGRVEADTQYF. Full variable domain (outside the CDR3, taken from reference TRBV19 and TRBJ2-3): DGGITQSPKYLFRKEGQNVTLSCEQNLNHDAMYWYRQDPGQGLRLIYYSQIVNDFQKGDIAEGYSVSREKKESFPLTVTSAQKNPTAFYLCASSGRVEADTQYFGPGTRLTVL.

Here the CDR3 reads CSASRDGNTDAFF. The DNA for the CDR3 is TGCAGTGCTAGTAGGGACGGGAACACCGATGCTTTCTTT. The chain joins TRBV20-1 to TRBJ1-1, with D maybe TRBD1 (5 bases). Germline CDR1 is DFQATT and CDR2 is SNEGSKA (reference sequence). V lost 3 bases to trimming and J lost 11 bases, with 19 bases between them. CDR3 length: 13 amino acids.

This sequence joins TRBV29-1 and TRBJ2-1, with TRBD2 identical over 12 bases. CDR3 length: 15 amino acids. V gave up 3 bases and J gave up 7 bases; unmatched junction bases: 7. Per the germline V gene, CDR1 is SQVTM and CDR2 is ANQGSEA. As DNA, the CDR3 is TGCAGCGTTGACGGACTAGCGGGGCTGATGAATGAGCAGTTCTTC. Its translation is CSVDGLAGLMNEQFF.

In its sample, this clonotype was seen a few times. The genes are TRBV20-1 and TRBJ2-1; unclear D gene. Germline V gene sequence: CDR1 DFQATT, CDR2 SNEGSKA (reference sequence). CDR3 length: 10 residues. V lost 3 bases and J lost 8, with 5 bases in between. The chain's CDR3 is CSARLDEQFF. The CDR3 DNA follows: TGCAGTGCTAGGCTGGATGAGCAGTTCTTC.

Turning to this clonotype: The final CDR3 position lacks the conserved phenylalanine or tryptophan, pointing to a likely read error. It is unclear where the CDR3 begins or ends on the DNA, so no DNA is shown, and the CDR3 is as TCRdb lists it. CDR3 region: CSAYKGGFY. The rearrangement links TRBV20-1 to TRBJ2-1; no check of the table's D call, TRBD1, against the DNA was made. The length of the CDR3 is 9 amino acids, counting both ends. In germline, CDR1 is DFQATT, CDR2 SNEGSKA (reference sequence).

This chain links TRBV5-1 with TRBJ2-3; 10 bases match TRBD2. The CDR3 runs to 16 residues. The V gene's germline CDR1 is SGHRS and CDR2 YFSETQ. Trimming took 2 bases from V and 2 from J; bases not matched to a gene: 5. The CDR3 here is CASSLKLAGFTDTQYF. The CDR3 nucleotides are TGCGCCAGCAGCTTAAAACTAGCGGGGTTCACAGATACGCAGTATTTT.

In its sample, this clonotype was seen many times. The V call is TRBV20-1, the J call TRBJ2-6; D is unresolved. Germline CDR1 and CDR2: DFQATT and SNEGSKA (reference sequence). V was shortened by 6 bases and J by 0 bases, with 9 bases between the two germline ends. The CDR3 covers 14 residues. The CDR3 is CSAIQLSGANVLTF. The CDR3 DNA is TGCAGTGCGATACAGCTCTCTGGGGCCAACGTCCTGACTTTC.

This clonotype was counted many times. The V gene is TRBV20-1, the J gene TRBJ2-5; D possibly corresponds to TRBD2 (5 bases). The V and J ends lost 2 bases and 2 bases respectively, with 12 bases between them. Germline CDR1 and CDR2: DFQATT and SNEGSKA (reference sequence). The CDR3 is 14 amino acids. The chain's CDR3 is CSARRRREQETQYF. The CDR3 nucleotides read TGCAGTGCTAGACGGCGTCGGGAACAAGAGACCCAGTACTTC.

The chain uses TRBV12-3 or TRBV12-4 and TRBJ2-7; 7 bases agree with TRBD1. Losses at the gene ends were 6 bases for V and 2 bases for J; bases not matched to a gene: 13. This CDR3 has 16 amino acids. The CDR3 reads CASRYRGTCNPYEQYF. DNA for the CDR3: TGTGCCAGCAGGTACAGGGGAACTTGTAACCCCTACGAGCAGTACTTC.

This clonotype occurred many times. J is TRBJ2-1 and V is TRBV7-6; 9 bases are a match to TRBD1. The V gene end was trimmed by 5 bases and the J gene end by 7 bases; junction bases not matched to a gene: 6. Per germline, CDR1 SGHVS and CDR2 FNYEAQ. The CDR3 is made up of 14 amino acids. CDR3 residues: CASSPLTGGNEQFF. The CDR3 coding sequence is TGTGCCAGCAGCCCATTGACAGGGGGTAATGAGCAGTTCTTC. Filled out from reference TRBV7-6 and TRBJ2-1, the complete variable domain reads GAGVSQSPRYKVTKRGQDVALRCDPISGHVSLYWYRQALGQGPEFLTYFNYEAQQDKSGLPNDRFSAERPEGSISTLTIQRTEQRDSAMYRCASSPLTGGNEQFFGPGTRLTVL.

The chain has TRBV28 and TRBJ1-4; D might be TRBD1 (5 bases). The germline CDR1 and CDR2 sequences are MDHEN and SYDVKM. The V gene lost 6 bases and the J gene lost 7 bases, with 18 bases spanning the gap. There are 15 residues in the CDR3. CDR3 nucleotide sequence: TGTGCCAGCAGGGGGCAGGGAACGCGTAGTGAAAAACTGTTTTTT. Its protein is CASRGQGTRSEKLFF.

This chain links TRBV7-9 with TRBJ2-7; D might be TRBD2 (5 bases). The CDR3 length is 13 residues. Per the germline V gene, CDR1 is SEHNR and CDR2 is FQNEAQ (reference sequence). Trimming removed 0 bases at V and 3 bases at J, with 6 bases between. The chain's CDR3 is CASSLARDYEQYF. The CDR3 bases are TGTGCCAGCAGCTTAGCCCGGGACTACGAGCAGTACTTC.

The rearrangement links TRBV19 to TRBJ1-4; D might be TRBD1 (6 bases). Germline loops: CDR1 LNHDA, CDR2 SQIVND (reference sequence). The CDR3 extends over 14 amino acids. V shed 5 bases and J shed 7 bases, with 14 bases lying between them. Here the CDR3 reads CASSAQGGTEKLFF. CDR3 DNA sequence: TGTGCCAGTAGTGCACAGGGAGGGACTGAAAAACTGTTTTTT. The full variable domain, its missing parts supplied by reference TRBV19 and TRBJ1-4, is DGGITQSPKYLFRKEGQNVTLSCEQNLNHDAMYWYRQDPGQGLRLIYYSQIVNDFQKGDIAEGYSVSREKKESFPLTVTSAQKNPTAFYLCASSAQGGTEKLFFGSGTQLSVL.

This clonotype was observed many times. CDR3: CASSSTTGEETQYF. In DNA, the CDR3 is TGTGCCAGCAGCTCTACCACCGGGGAAGAGACCCAGTACTTC. The V and J genes are TRBV5-5 and TRBJ2-5, with D perhaps TRBD2 (5 bases). Per the germline V gene, CDR1 is SGHKS and CDR2 is YYEKEE (reference sequence). V shed 3 bases and J shed 3 bases, with 12 bases lying between them. CDR3 size: 14 residues.

The chain combines TRBV7-9 with TRBJ2-5; 10 positions match TRBD2. The J segment lost 4 bases and the V segment lost 4 bases, leaving 6 bases of the junction unmatched. CDR3 length equals 15 residues. From germline, CDR1 is SEHNR and CDR2 FQNEAQ (reference sequence). The CDR3 region is CASSWLAGEGETQYF. DNA of the CDR3: TGTGCCAGCAGCTGGCTAGCGGGGGAAGGAGAGACCCAGTACTTC.

This clonotype was observed many times. The chain couples TRBV7-8 to TRBJ1-5, with a possible D match to TRBD1 (5 bases). The CDR3 covers 17 residues. Germline CDR1 and CDR2: SGHVS and FQNEAQ. Trimming removed 4 bases at V and 0 bases at J, with 16 bases between. CDR3 nucleotide sequence: TGTGCCAGCAGCTATGGGACTTTCCGTTATAGCAATCAGCCCCAGCATTTT. It yields the protein CASSYGTFRYSNQPQHF.

This clonotype has ten or more counts. The chain employs TRBV12-3 or TRBV12-4 and TRBJ2-7, with D possibly matching TRBD1 (7 bases). V shed 3 bases and J shed 5 bases, with 14 bases lying between them. The CDR3 has 14 amino acids. This chain's CDR3 is CASSFIQGGDEQYF. DNA for the CDR3: TGTGCCAGCAGTTTTATTCAGGGGGGAGACGAGCAGTACTTC.

This chain uses TRBV7-3 with TRBJ1-6; TRBD1 aligns across 12 bases. The trim removed 5 bases at V and 7 bases at J, leaving 6 bases unmatched. Germline V CDR1 and CDR2: SGHTA, FQGTGA. The CDR3 covers 16 residues. The CDR3 region has the DNA TGTGCCAGCAGCCAGGGACAGGGGGCTTGGAATTCACCCCTCCACTTT. It encodes CASSQGQGAWNSPLHF.

The chain couples TRBV7-9 to TRBJ2-3, with unresolved D. V was clipped by 3 bases and J by 0 bases, with 22 bases between them. From germline, CDR1 is SEHNR and CDR2 FQNEAQ (reference sequence). This CDR3 contains 19 residues. The CDR3 DNA follows: TGTGCCAGCAGCTTTCGTCGGACGGCCTTCAGGACGAGCACAGATACGCAGTATTTT. Protein product: CASSFRRTAFRTSTDTQYF.

This clonotype was detected once. The rearrangement joins TRBV7-9 to TRBJ1-4; TRBD1 matches at 9 bases. The V gene's germline CDR1 is SEHNR and CDR2 FQNEAQ (reference sequence). V gave up 5 bases and J gave up 8 bases; unmatched junction bases: 15. The CDR3 is 17 residues long. CDR3: CASSPPDRGASLEKLFF. The CDR3 coding sequence is TGTGCCAGCAGCCCCCCGGACAGGGGCGCCTCCCTAGAAAAACTGTTTTTT. The full variable domain, its missing parts supplied by reference TRBV7-9 and TRBJ1-4, is DTGVSQNPRHKITKRGQNVTFRCDPISEHNRLYWYRQTLGQGPEFLTYFQNEAQLEKSRLLSDRFSAERPKGSFSTLEIQRTEQGDSAMYLCASSPPDRGASLEKLFFGSGTQLSVL.

This chain connects TRBV2 to TRBJ2-6; 9 bases fit TRBD1. Germline CDR1 SNHLY, CDR2 FYNNEI. The junction had 11 bases not matched to a gene; V was cut back by 5 bases and J by 6 bases. This CDR3 comprises 17 residues. The CDR3 is CASSPDRGGDVANVLTF. CDR3 nucleotides: TGTGCCAGCAGTCCGGACAGGGGTGGGGATGTGGCCAACGTCCTGACTTTC.